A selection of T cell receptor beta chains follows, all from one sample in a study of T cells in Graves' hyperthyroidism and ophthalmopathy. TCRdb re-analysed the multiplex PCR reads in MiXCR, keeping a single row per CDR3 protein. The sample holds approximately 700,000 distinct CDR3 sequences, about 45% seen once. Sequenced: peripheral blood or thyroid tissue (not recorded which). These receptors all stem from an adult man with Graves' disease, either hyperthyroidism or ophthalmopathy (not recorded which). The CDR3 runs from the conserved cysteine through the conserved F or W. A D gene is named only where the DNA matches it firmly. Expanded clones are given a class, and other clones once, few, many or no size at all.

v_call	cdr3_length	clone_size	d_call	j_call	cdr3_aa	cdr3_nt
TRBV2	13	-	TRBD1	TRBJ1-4	CASSLDRGVKLFF	TGTGCCAGCAGCTTAGACAGGGGTGTAAAACTGTTTTTT
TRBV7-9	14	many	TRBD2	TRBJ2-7	CASSRGLANYEQYF	TGTGCCAGCAGCCGCGGACTAGCGAATTACGAGCAGTACTTC
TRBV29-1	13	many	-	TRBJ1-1	CSVTGFMNTEAFF	TGCAGCGTTACAGGTTTTATGAACACTGAAGCTTTCTTT
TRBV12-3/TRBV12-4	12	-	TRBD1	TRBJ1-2	CASGRDSSGYTF	TGTGCTAGTGGCCGGGACAGTAGCGGCTACACCTTC
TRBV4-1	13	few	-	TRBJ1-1	CASSQGPSTEAFF	TGCGCCAGCAGCCAGGGACCCAGCACTGAAGCTTTCTTT
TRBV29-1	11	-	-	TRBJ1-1	CSLGVTTEAFF	TGCAGCTTGGGGGTAACCACTGAAGCTTTCTTT
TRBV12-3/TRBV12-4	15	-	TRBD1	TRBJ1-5	CASTHRDRANQPQHF	TGTGCCAGCACCCACCGGGACAGGGCGAATCAGCCCCAGCATTTT
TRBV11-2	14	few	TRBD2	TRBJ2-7	CASRRGSGRFEQYF	TGTGCCAGCAGGCGGGGTAGCGGGAGGTTTGAGCAGTACTTC
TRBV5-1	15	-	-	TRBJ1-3	CASSYSGDSGNTIYF	TGCGCCAGCAGCTATTCAGGGGACTCTGGAAACACCATATATTTT
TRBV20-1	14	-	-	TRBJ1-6	CSGLGPSYNSPLHF	TGCAGTGGCCTCGGGCCCTCCTATAATTCACCCCTCCACTTT
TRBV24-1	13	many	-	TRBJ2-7	CATSDNMSHEQYF	TGTGCCACCAGTGATAACATGAGCCACGAGCAGTACTTC
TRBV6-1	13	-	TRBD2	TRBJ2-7	CASSGGAPSEQYF	TGTGCCAGCTCCGGGGGGGCCCCCTCCGAGCAGTACTTC
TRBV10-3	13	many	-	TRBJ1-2	CAISERGDDGYTF	TGTGCCATCAGTGAAAGGGGCGACGATGGCTACACCTTC
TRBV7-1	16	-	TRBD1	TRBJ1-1	CASSSGQGGSDTEAFF	TGTGCCAGCAGCTCAGGACAGGGAGGATCTGACACTGAAGCTTTCTTT
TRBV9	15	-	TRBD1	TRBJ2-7	CASRRDRGTPYEQYF	TGTGCCAGCAGGCGCGACAGGGGTACGCCCTACGAGCAGTACTTC
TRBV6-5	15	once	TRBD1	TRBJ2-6	CASSYSVGQGGTEAF	TGTGCCAGCAGTTACTCGGTTGGACAGGGAGGCACTGAAGCTTTC
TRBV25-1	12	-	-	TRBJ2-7	CASSFQGSEQYF	TGTGCCAGCAGTTTCCAGGGTAGCGAGCAGTACTTC
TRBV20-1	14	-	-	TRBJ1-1	CSARDGGGNTEAFF	TGCAGTGCTAGAGACGGGGGAGGTAACACTGAAGCTTTCTTT
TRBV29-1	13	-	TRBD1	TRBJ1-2	CSLTGPVDYGYTF	TGCAGCTTGACAGGGCCAGTCGACTATGGCTACACCTTC
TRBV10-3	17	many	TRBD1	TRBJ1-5	CAISANLGQGGNQPQHF	TGTGCCATCAGTGCGAACCTTGGACAGGGTGGCAATCAGCCCCAGCATTTT
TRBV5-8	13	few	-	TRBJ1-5	CASSLDDVQPQHF	TGTGCCAGCAGCTTGGATGACGTGCAGCCCCAGCATTTT
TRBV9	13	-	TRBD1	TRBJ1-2	CAISPGQAPGYTF	TGTGCCATCAGCCCGGGACAGGCCCCTGGCTACACCTTC
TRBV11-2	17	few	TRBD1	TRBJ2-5	CASSLGTPDRGQETQYF	TGTGCCAGCAGCTTAGGAACTCCGGACAGGGGCCAAGAGACCCAGTACTTC
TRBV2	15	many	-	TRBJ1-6	CASSERAQGNSPLHF	TGTGCCAGCAGTGAACGGGCACAGGGAAATTCACCCCTCCACTTT
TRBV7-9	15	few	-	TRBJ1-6	CATQRLRGENSPLHF	TGTGCCACCCAAAGACTCCGGGGGGAAAATTCACCCCTCCACTTT
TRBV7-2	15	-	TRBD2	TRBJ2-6	CASSSGLGGANVLTF	TGTGCCAGCAGCTCGGGACTAGGTGGGGCCAACGTCCTGACTTTC
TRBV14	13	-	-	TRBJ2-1	CASSENIRDEQFF	TGTGCCAGCAGCGAAAACATACGCGATGAGCAGTTCTTC
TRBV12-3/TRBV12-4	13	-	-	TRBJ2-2	CASTWGGFGELFF	TGTGCCAGCACGTGGGGGGGCTTCGGGGAGCTGTTTTTT
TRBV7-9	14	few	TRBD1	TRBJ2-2	CASSSYRGTGELFF	TGTGCCAGCAGCTCATACAGGGGCACCGGGGAGCTGTTTTTT
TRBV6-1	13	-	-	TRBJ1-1	CASSPPGTPEAFF	TGTGCCAGCAGTCCCCCGGGGACCCCTGAAGCTTTCTTT
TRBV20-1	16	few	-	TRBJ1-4	CSARRTARWANEKLFF	TGCAGTGCTAGGCGGACAGCCCGGTGGGCTAATGAAAAACTGTTTTTT
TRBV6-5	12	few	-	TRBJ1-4	CASGSFGEKLFF	TGTGCCAGCGGAAGTTTTGGAGAAAAACTGTTTTTT
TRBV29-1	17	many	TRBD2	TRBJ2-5	CSVGLDIAGGFQETQYF	TGCAGCGTTGGGTTGGATATAGCGGGGGGCTTCCAAGAGACCCAGTACTTC
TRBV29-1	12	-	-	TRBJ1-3	CSASQDADTIYF	TGCAGCGCGTCGCAGGATGCGGACACCATATATTTT
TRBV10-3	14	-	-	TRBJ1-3	CASSNGGSGNTIYF	TGTGCCAGCAGTAACGGAGGCTCTGGAAACACCATATATTTT
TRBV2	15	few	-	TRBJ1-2	CASSLGVQGTGGYTF	TGTGCCAGCAGTTTAGGCGTGCAAGGGACGGGGGGCTACACCTTC
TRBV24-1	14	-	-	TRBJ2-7	CATSDSGRDYEQYF	TGTGCCACCAGTGATTCGGGCAGGGACTACGAGCAGTACTTC
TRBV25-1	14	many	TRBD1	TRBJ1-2	CASRAGQGASGYTF	TGTGCCAGCAGAGCGGGACAGGGGGCGTCTGGCTACACCTTC
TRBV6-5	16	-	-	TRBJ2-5	CASSYSPGGGLWTQYF	TGTGCCAGCAGTTACTCCCCAGGAGGTGGGCTGTGGACCCAGTACTTC
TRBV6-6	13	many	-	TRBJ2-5	CASSYLGAETQYF	TGTGCCAGCAGTTACCTCGGGGCAGAGACCCAGTACTTC
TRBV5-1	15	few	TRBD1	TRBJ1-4	CASSTGQGTNEKLFF	TGCGCCAGCAGCACAGGACAGGGAACTAATGAAAAACTGTTTTTT
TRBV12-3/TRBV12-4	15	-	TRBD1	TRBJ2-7	CASSLAGQGRYEQYF	TGTGCCAGCAGTTTAGCAGGACAGGGTAGGTACGAGCAGTACTTC
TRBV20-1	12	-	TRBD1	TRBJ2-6	CSATDRGDTEAF	TGCAGTGCTACCGACAGGGGGGACACTGAAGCTTTC
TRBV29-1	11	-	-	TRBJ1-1	CSVEEGRGAFF	TGCAGCGTTGAAGAGGGACGGGGAGCTTTCTTT
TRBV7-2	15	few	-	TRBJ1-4	CASSPQIATNEKLFF	TGTGCCAGCAGCCCCCAGATAGCAACTAATGAAAAACTGTTTTTT
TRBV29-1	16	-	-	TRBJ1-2	CSVDGLGQGGLYGYTF	TGCAGCGTTGACGGATTGGGGCAGGGAGGCCTCTATGGCTACACCTTC
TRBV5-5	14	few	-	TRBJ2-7	CASSFEDRAYEQYF	TGTGCCAGCAGCTTCGAAGACAGAGCCTACGAGCAGTACTTC
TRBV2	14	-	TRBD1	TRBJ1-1	CASSGDRGMTEAFF	TGTGCCAGCAGTGGGGACAGGGGGATGACTGAAGCTTTCTTT
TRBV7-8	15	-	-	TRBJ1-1	CASSLLEGMNTEAFF	TGTGCCAGCAGCTTACTGGAGGGGATGAACACTGAAGCTTTCTTT
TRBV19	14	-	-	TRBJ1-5	CASSIGTALGPQHF	TGTGCCAGTAGTATAGGGACAGCTCTGGGGCCCCAGCATTTT
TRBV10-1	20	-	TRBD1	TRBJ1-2	CASSEGKTGSGGTGNYGYTF	TGCGCCAGCAGTGAGGGGAAGACCGGGTCCGGGGGGACAGGAAACTATGGCTACACCTTC
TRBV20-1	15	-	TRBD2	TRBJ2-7	CSAKKNRDYGYEQYF	TGCAGTGCCAAGAAAAACCGGGACTATGGGTACGAGCAGTACTTC
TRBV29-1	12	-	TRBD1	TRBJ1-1	CSVAGQGSEAFF	TGCAGCGTAGCGGGACAGGGGTCTGAAGCTTTCTTT